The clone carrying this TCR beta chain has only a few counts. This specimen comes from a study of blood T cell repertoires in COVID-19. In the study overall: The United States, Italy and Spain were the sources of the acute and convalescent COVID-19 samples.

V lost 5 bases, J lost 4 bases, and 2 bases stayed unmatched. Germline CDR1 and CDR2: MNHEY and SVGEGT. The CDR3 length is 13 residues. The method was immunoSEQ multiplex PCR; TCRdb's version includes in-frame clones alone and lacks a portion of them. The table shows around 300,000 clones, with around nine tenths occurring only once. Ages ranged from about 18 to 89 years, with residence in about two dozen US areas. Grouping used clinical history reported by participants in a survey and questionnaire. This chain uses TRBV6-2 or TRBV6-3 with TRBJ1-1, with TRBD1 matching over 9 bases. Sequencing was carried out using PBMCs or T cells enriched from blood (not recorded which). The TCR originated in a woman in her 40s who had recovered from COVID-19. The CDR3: CASSRDRVTEAFF. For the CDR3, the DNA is TGTGCCAGCAGTCGGGACAGGGTCACTGAAGCTTTCTTT.